This entry lists 27 T cell receptor beta chains sequenced from one sample in a study of cytomegalovirus exposure and HLA in healthy donors. The PCR used 60 Vbeta and 13 Jbeta primers. The method was immunoSEQ multiplex PCR; TCRdb's version includes in-frame clones alone and lacks a portion of them. The sample includes 90,000 to 140,000 clones, nearly 15% of them seen just once. Sequencing was done on a sample of PBMCs. The receptors come from a female donor in good health and CMV-seronegative.

This clone was seen only a few times. This sequence joins TRBV19 and TRBJ2-1, with 7 nucleotides matching TRBD2. Germline V gives CDR1 LNHDA, CDR2 SQIVND (reference sequence). This CDR3 contains 15 residues. After removal of 3 bases from V and 0 bases from J, the junction contained 2 bases not matched to a gene. CDR3 sequence reads: CASSIGGFSYNEQFF. The CDR3 region has the DNA TGTGCCAGTAGTATCGGGGGGTTCTCCTACAATGAGCAGTTCTTC.

This clone was detected only a few times. This chain uses TRBV13 with TRBJ2-7; D gene ambiguous. Trimming took 0 bases from V and 0 from J, leaving 6 bases between them. Germline values: CDR1 PRHDT, CDR2 FYEKMQ (reference sequence). This CDR3 spans 14 amino acids. The CDR3 DNA is TGTGCCAGCAGCTTAGGGGGCACCTCCTACGAGCAGTACTTC. This translates into CASSLGGTSYEQYF.

V gene TRBV4-3 combines with J gene TRBJ1-2; TRBD1 matches 9 bases. The CDR3 runs to 15 residues. CDR1 is LGHNA, CDR2 YSLEER, per germline. Losses at the gene ends were 1 base for V and 4 bases for J; bases not matched to a gene: 4. CDR3 sequence (DNA): TGCGCCAGCAGCCAAGGGGACAGGGCGATCTATGGCTACACCTTC. Residues: CASSQGDRAIYGYTF.

This clone was counted a few times. Other nucleotide sequences from this sample produce the same CDR3. The chain has TRBV9 and TRBJ2-1; D is perhaps TRBD1 (6 bases). This CDR3 is built from 13 residues. V lost 0 bases to trimming and J lost 6 bases, with 7 bases between them. CDR1 and CDR2 (germline): SGDLS, YYNGEE. The CDR3 region is CASSVGGGNEQFF. The CDR3 DNA reads TGTGCCAGCAGCGTAGGAGGGGGCAATGAGCAGTTCTTC.

This clone turned up a few times. The chain employs TRBV4-2 and TRBJ2-1, with 12 positions matching TRBD2. Germline CDR1 LGHNA, CDR2 YNFKEQ. This CDR3 is 17 amino acids long. The junction had 5 bases not matched to a gene; V was cut back by 0 bases and J by 5 bases. The CDR3 region is CASSQETSGRRDNEQFF. The DNA of the CDR3 is TGTGCCAGCAGCCAAGAAACTAGCGGGAGGCGGGACAATGAGCAGTTCTTC.

In its sample, this clone was seen a few times. This chain uses TRBV5-1 with TRBJ2-1; a weak D match, TRBD1 (5 bases). Germline V gene sequence: CDR1 SGHRS, CDR2 YFSETQ. The V gene lost 0 bases and the J gene lost 4 bases, with 11 bases spanning the gap. The CDR3 runs 15 residues. DNA of the CDR3: TGCGCCAGCAGCTTGGGCGAACAGGTATACAATGAGCAGTTCTTC. As protein: CASSLGEQVYNEQFF.

In its sample, this clone was seen a few times. The chain employs TRBV10-3 and TRBJ1-3; D gene uncertain. The V gene's germline CDR1 is ENHRY and CDR2 SYGVKD. The ends were cut back, 2 bases at V and 0 bases at J, with 11 bases in the middle. The CDR3 extends over 16 amino acids. The CDR3 DNA sequence: TGTGCCATCAGTGAGATCTGGGCAAACTCTGGAAACACCATATATTTT. It yields the protein CAISEIWANSGNTIYF.

The CDR3 region has the DNA TGTGCCAGCAGCCACAGCGGGAGGGTCACAGATACGCAGTATTTT. It encodes CASSHSGRVTDTQYF. V gene TRBV6-5 combines with J gene TRBJ2-3; 10 positions agree with TRBD2. J was trimmed by 2 bases and V by 6 bases; bases with no gene match: 5. The CDR3 covers 15 residues. Germline CDR1 reads MNHEY; CDR2 reads SVGAGI.

The chain couples TRBV29-1 to TRBJ2-5; tentative D call: TRBD1 (6 bases). V gave up 4 bases and J gave up 1 base, with 10 bases separating them. This CDR3 contains 13 residues. Germline-derived CDR1 and CDR2 are SQVTM and ANQGSEA. The CDR3 is CSVAGVPQETQYF. In DNA form, the CDR3 reads TGCAGCGTTGCAGGGGTTCCCCAAGAGACCCAGTACTTC.

There are a few counts of this clone. The chain links TRBV29-1 to TRBJ1-4; D gene uncertain. Germline-derived CDR1 and CDR2 are SQVTM and ANQGSEA. V lost 0 bases and J lost 7, with 6 bases in between. The CDR3 totals 12 residues. CDR3 bases: TGCAGCGTTGAAGAAGGAGGTGAAAAACTGTTTTTT. Translation: CSVEEGGEKLFF. The variable domain in full, completed from reference TRBV29-1 and TRBJ1-4, reads SAVISQKPSRDICQRGTSLTIQCQVDSQVTMMFWYRQQPGQSLTLIATANQGSEATYESGFVIDKFPISRPNLTFSTLTVSNMSPEDSSIYLCSVEEGGEKLFFGSGTQLSVL.

The table lists this clone with a few counts. The chain joins TRBV5-1 to TRBJ1-1; 10 positions match TRBD1. This CDR3 has 14 residues. CDR1 is SGHRS, CDR2 YFSETQ, per germline. J gave up 3 bases and V 5 bases, and 4 bases lay outside the gene matches. CDR3 sequence reads: CASRRTGGDTEAFF. CDR3 sequence (DNA): TGCGCCAGCAGACGGACAGGGGGGGACACTGAAGCTTTCTTT. The full variable domain, with the rest looked up from reference TRBV5-1 and TRBJ1-1, is KAGVTQTPRYLIKTRGQQVTLSCSPISGHRSVSWYQQTPGQGLQFLFEYFSETQRNKGNFPGRFSGRQFSNSRSEMNVSTLELGDSALYLCASRRTGGDTEAFFGQGTRLTVV.

This clone was seen a handful of times. The chain links TRBV7-2 to TRBJ1-2, with D perhaps TRBD1 (6 bases). CDR1 SGHTA and CDR2 FQGNSA come from the germline V gene. The CDR3 sequence is 14 residues long. V lost 5 bases, J lost 7 bases, and 17 bases lay in between. The CDR3 DNA is TGTGCCAGCAGCGTACCGGGGGGCCTACTTGGCTACACCTTC. Translated, it gives CASSVPGGLLGYTF.

This clone was recorded a few times. The V gene is TRBV7-9, the J gene TRBJ1-1, with 7 nucleotides matching TRBD1. V lost 3 bases to trimming and J lost 1 base; unmatched junction nucleotides: 5. This CDR3 region has 15 residues. The germline CDR1 and CDR2 sequences are SEHNR and FQNEAQ (reference sequence). Here the CDR3 reads CASSLSQGGNTEAFF. The DNA of the CDR3 is TGTGCCAGCAGCTTGTCTCAGGGGGGGAACACTGAAGCTTTCTTT.

This clone was counted a few times. The chain uses TRBV30 and TRBJ2-2, with 13 bases aligning to TRBD2. The CDR3 spans 16 residues. Unmatched junction bases numbered 5, after V lost 0 bases and J lost 7 bases. CDR1 is GTSNPN, CDR2 SVGIG, per germline (reference sequence). The CDR3 region is CAWSVLAGGPGGELFF. DNA for the CDR3: TGTGCCTGGAGTGTACTAGCGGGGGGGCCCGGCGGGGAGCTGTTTTTT.

The rearrangement uses TRBV5-8 and TRBJ2-6; possible D gene TRBD2, 5 bases. The CDR3 extends over 16 amino acids. The V gene lost 4 bases and the J gene lost 1 base, with 12 bases spanning the gap. CDR1 and CDR2 from the germline V gene are SGHTS and YDEGEE. CDR3 sequence reads: CASSLGGPSGANVLTF. The CDR3 DNA is TGTGCCAGCAGCCTAGGAGGACCTTCTGGGGCCAACGTCCTGACTTTC. The whole variable domain, remainder taken from reference TRBV5-8 and TRBJ2-6, is EAGVTQSPTHLIKTRGQQATLRCSPISGHTSVYWYQQALGLGLQFLLWYDEGEERNRGNFPPRFSGRQFPNYSSELNVNALELEDSALYLCASSLGGPSGANVLTFGAGSRLTVL.

This clone was detected only a few times. The J gene is TRBJ2-5, the V gene TRBV7-9, with D uncertain. This CDR3 has 12 amino acids. Germline CDR1 SEHNR, CDR2 FQNEAQ (reference sequence). Deletions cut 7 bases from V and 1 base from J, with 7 bases between. CDR3 loop: CASTRSQETQYF. The CDR3 nucleotides read TGTGCCAGCACCAGGTCCCAAGAGACCCAGTACTTC.

The chain employs TRBV6-5 and TRBJ1-1; TRBD1 matches at 7 bases. The CDR3 is 13 amino acids. Germline CDR1 is MNHEY and CDR2 is SVGAGI. Unmatched junction bases numbered 10, after V lost 6 bases and J lost 9 bases. CDR3 region: CASRETGTEKAFF. CDR3 in DNA: TGTGCCAGCAGAGAAACCGGGACAGAAAAAGCTTTCTTT.

This rearrangement joins TRBV9 to TRBJ1-1; D is undetermined. Germline V gives CDR1 SGDLS, CDR2 YYNGEE. With 4 bases removed from V and 1 base from J, the gap between germline ends came to 11 bases. The CDR3 is 14 amino acids. The CDR3, as DNA: TGTGCCAGCAGCCCCCTCGGAGGGAACACTGAAGCTTTCTTT. This sequence encodes CASSPLGGNTEAFF. Using reference TRBV9 and TRBJ1-1 for the parts outside the CDR3, the full variable domain is DSGVTQTPKHLITATGQRVTLRCSPRSGDLSVYWYQQSLDQGLQFLIQYYNGEERAKGNILERFSAQQFPDLHSELNLSSLELGDSALYFCASSPLGGNTEAFFGQGTRLTVV.

The genes are TRBV7-3 and TRBJ2-1; the match to TRBD1 covers 8 bases. Germline lookup yields CDR1 SGHTA and CDR2 FQGTGA. The CDR3 consists of 15 residues. V dropped 4 bases and J dropped 2; count of bases not matched to a gene: 4. The chain's CDR3 is CASSSATGAYNEQFF. The CDR3 nucleotides are TGTGCCAGCAGCTCCGCGACAGGGGCCTACAATGAGCAGTTCTTC.

The V gene is TRBV6-5, the J gene TRBJ2-2; TRBD2 might be the D (6 bases). CDR1 and CDR2 (germline): MNHEY, SVGAGI. This CDR3 spans 14 amino acids. Trimming stripped 6 bases from V and 4 bases from J, with 12 bases between. Here the CDR3 reads CASSLGGITGELFF. Written as DNA, the CDR3 is TGTGCCAGCAGCCTCGGAGGGATCACCGGGGAGCTGTTTTTT.

The V call is TRBV5-4, the J call TRBJ2-7; D unresolved. The CDR3 is 14 residues long. V lost 0 bases to trimming and J lost 5 bases, with 12 bases between them. Per germline, CDR1 SGHNT and CDR2 YYREEE (reference sequence). CDR3 sequence (DNA): TGTGCCAGCAGCTTGGTACAAACGTCGAACGAGCAGTACTTC. Amino acids: CASSLVQTSNEQYF.

The V call is TRBV29-1, the J call TRBJ1-1; D ambiguous. The V end lost 6 bases, the J end lost 1 base, and 6 bases lay between the germline ends. The length of the CDR3 is 11 residues. Germline assignment: CDR1 SQVTM and CDR2 ANQGSEA. The chain's CDR3 is CSVLPNTEAFF. The CDR3 DNA is TGCAGCGTACTACCGAACACTGAAGCTTTCTTT.

This clone was recorded a few times. The V gene is TRBV7-9, the J gene TRBJ2-3, with D perhaps matching TRBD1 (6 bases). CDR1 SEHNR and CDR2 FQNEAQ come from the germline V gene (reference sequence). The CDR3 has 17 amino acids. The V end was cut by 0 bases, the J end by 0 bases, with 13 bases between. The CDR3 loop is CASSLASGVASTDTQYF. The CDR3 coding sequence is TGTGCCAGCAGCTTAGCCTCAGGGGTTGCGAGCACAGATACGCAGTATTTT.

The table lists this clone with a few counts. V usage is TRBV5-1 and J usage is TRBJ2-3; TRBD1 is a possible D gene (5 bases). The CDR3 is 15 residues long. V lost 0 bases and J lost 0, with 8 bases in between. The germline V gene has CDR1 SGHRS and CDR2 YFSETQ. CDR3 loop: CASSLDGQSTDTQYF. The CDR3 DNA reads as TGCGCCAGCAGCTTGGATGGACAAAGCACAGATACGCAGTATTTT.

This sequence joins TRBV29-1 and TRBJ1-4, with TRBD1 identical over 10 bases. CDR1 is SQVTM and CDR2 is ANQGSEA in the germline V gene. The CDR3 sequence is 14 residues long. The junction had 10 bases not matched to a gene; V was cut back by 7 bases and J by 8 bases. The CDR3 loop reads CSAKPGTGDEKLFF. CDR3 DNA: TGCAGCGCAAAACCTGGGACAGGGGACGAAAAACTGTTTTTT.

In this sample, this clone turned up a few times. The chain joins TRBV29-1 to TRBJ1-1; no reliable D call. V was cut by 1 base and J by 0 bases, with 9 bases left in between. The CDR3 loop spans 14 amino acids. CDR1 is SQVTM, CDR2 ANQGSEA, per germline. The CDR3 is CSVEGGALNTEAFF. The CDR3 DNA reads TGCAGCGTTGAAGGAGGCGCCCTGAACACTGAAGCTTTCTTT.

This sequence joins TRBV7-9 and TRBJ1-1; weak D call: TRBD1 (6 bases). The V end lost 2 bases, the J end lost 0 bases, and 10 bases lay between the germline ends. The CDR3 is made up of 15 amino acids. CDR1 SEHNR and CDR2 FQNEAQ come from the germline V gene (reference sequence). The CDR3 DNA sequence: TGTGCCAGCAGCTTATACGGACAGATGAACACTGAAGCTTTCTTT. It is translated as CASSLYGQMNTEAFF.